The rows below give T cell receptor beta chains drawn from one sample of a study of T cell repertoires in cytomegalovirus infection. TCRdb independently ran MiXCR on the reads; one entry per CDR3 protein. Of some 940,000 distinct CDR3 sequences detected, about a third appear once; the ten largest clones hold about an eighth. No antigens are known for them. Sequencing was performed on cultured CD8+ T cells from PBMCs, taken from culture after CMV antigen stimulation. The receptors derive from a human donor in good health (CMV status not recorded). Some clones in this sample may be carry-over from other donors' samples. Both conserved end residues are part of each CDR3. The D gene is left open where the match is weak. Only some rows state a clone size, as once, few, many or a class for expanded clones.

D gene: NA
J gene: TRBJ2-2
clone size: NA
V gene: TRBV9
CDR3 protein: CASSVRGGANTGELFF
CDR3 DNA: TGTGCCAGCAGCGTAAGGGGGGGGGCGAACACCGGGGAGCTGTTTTTT

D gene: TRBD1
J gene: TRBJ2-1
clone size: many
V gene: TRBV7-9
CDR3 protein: CASSLAWDSFLSYNEQFF
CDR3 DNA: TGTGCCAGCAGCTTAGCCTGGGACAGCTTTCTTTCCTACAATGAGCAGTTCTTC

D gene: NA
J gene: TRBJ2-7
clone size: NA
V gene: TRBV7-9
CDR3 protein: CASSSQDWSSYEQYF
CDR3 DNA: TGTGCCAGCAGCTCACAGGACTGGAGCTCCTACGAGCAGTACTTC

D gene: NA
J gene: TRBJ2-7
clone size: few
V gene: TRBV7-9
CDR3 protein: CASSPAGQYMYEQYF
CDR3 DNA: TGTGCCAGCAGCCCGGCCGGACAGTATATGTACGAGCAGTACTTC

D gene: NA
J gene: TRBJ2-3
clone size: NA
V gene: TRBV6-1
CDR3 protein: CAGTPRRGGATDTQYF
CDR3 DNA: TGTGCCGGCACACCCCGGCGAGGTGGGGCCACAGATACGCAGTATTTT

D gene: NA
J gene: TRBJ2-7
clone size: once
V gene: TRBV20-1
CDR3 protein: CSARLHYEQYF
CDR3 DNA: TGCAGTGCTAGACTCCATTACGAGCAGTACTTC

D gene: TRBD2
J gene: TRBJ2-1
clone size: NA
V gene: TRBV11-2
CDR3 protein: CASSPGVGGFEQFF
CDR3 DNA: TGTGCCAGCAGCCCGGGGGTGGGAGGGTTTGAGCAGTTCTTC

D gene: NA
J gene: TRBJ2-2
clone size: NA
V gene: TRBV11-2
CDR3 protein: CASTPNGELFF
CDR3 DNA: TGTGCCAGCACCCCGAACGGGGAGCTGTTTTTT

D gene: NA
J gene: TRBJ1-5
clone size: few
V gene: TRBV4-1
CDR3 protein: CASSQDIGQPQHF
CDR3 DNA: TGCGCCAGCAGCCAAGATATAGGACAGCCCCAGCATTTT

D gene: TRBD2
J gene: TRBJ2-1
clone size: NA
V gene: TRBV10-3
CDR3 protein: CAISEERGGRYNEQFF
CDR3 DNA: TGTGCCATCAGCGAAGAGCGGGGGGGCCGGTACAATGAGCAGTTCTTC

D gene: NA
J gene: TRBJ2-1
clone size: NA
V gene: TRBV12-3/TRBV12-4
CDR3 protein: CASSFQGGRNEQFF
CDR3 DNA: TGTGCCAGCAGTTTTCAGGGAGGCCGCAATGAGCAGTTCTTC

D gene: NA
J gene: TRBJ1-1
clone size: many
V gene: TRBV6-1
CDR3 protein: CASSEARLGLTYTEAFF
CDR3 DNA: TGTGCCAGCAGTGAAGCGCGACTCGGATTAACTTACACTGAAGCTTTCTTT

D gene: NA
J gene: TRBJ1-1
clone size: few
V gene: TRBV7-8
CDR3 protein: CASSLGPGKDEAFF
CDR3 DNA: TGTGCCAGCAGCTTAGGGCCAGGGAAAGACGAAGCTTTCTTT

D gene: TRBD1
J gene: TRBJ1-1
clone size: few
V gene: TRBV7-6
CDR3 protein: CASSLAGQLYMNTEAFF
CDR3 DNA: TGTGCCAGCAGCTTAGCGGGACAGTTATACATGAACACTGAAGCTTTCTTT

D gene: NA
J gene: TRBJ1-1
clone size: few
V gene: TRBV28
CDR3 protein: CASNTNPGLGNTEAFF
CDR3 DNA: TGTGCCAGCAACACAAATCCGGGACTCGGGAACACTGAAGCTTTCTTT

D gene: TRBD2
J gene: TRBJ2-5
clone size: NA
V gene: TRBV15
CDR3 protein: CATSSLETSGGTQETQYF
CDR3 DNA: TGTGCCACCAGCAGCCTAGAGACTAGCGGGGGGACGCAAGAGACCCAGTACTTC

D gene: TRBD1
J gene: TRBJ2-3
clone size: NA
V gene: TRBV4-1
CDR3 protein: CASSQALGQEWVGDTQYF
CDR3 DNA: TGCGCCAGCAGCCAAGCCCTTGGACAGGAATGGGTAGGAGATACGCAGTATTTT

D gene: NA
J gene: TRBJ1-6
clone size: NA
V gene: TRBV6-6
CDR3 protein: CASSYLLPSSYNSPLHF
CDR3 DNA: TGTGCCAGCAGCTACTTGTTACCCAGCTCCTATAATTCACCCCTCCACTTT

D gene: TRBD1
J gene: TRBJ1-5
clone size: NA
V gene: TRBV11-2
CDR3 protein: CASSLGQGGIQPQHF
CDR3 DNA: TGTGCCAGCAGCTTAGGACAGGGTGGGATTCAGCCCCAGCATTTT

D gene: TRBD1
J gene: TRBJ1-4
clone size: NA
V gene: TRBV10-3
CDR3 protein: CAISESQGNNEKLFF
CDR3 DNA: TGTGCCATCAGTGAGTCACAGGGGAATAATGAAAAACTGTTTTTT

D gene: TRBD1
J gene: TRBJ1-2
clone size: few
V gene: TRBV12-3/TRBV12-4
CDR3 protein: CASTRDRAYGYTF
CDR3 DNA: TGTGCCAGCACCCGGGACAGGGCTTATGGCTACACCTTC

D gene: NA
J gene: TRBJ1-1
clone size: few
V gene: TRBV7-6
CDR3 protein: CASSLSPGAPYHTEAFF
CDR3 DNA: TGTGCCAGCAGCTTATCTCCGGGGGCCCCTTACCACACTGAAGCTTTCTTT

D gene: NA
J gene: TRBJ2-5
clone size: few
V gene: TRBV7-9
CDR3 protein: CASSLPLGAIKETQYF
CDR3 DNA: TGTGCCAGCAGCTTGCCCCTGGGGGCCATAAAAGAGACCCAGTACTTC

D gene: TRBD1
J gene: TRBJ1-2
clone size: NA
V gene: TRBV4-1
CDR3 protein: CASSTGRGGGDGYTF
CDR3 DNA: TGCGCCAGCAGCACGGGCAGGGGAGGGGGCGATGGCTACACCTTC

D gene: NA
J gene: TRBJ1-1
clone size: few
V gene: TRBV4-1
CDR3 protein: CASSSFPGNTEAFF
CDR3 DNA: TGCGCCAGCAGCAGCTTCCCGGGGAACACTGAAGCTTTCTTT

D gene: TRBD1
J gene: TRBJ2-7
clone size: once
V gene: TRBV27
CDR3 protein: CASSPLRQGAPYEQYF
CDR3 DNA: TGTGCCAGCAGTCCTTTGCGACAGGGGGCCCCTTACGAGCAGTACTTC

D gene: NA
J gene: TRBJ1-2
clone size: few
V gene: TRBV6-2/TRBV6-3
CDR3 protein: CASSYSERGGYTF
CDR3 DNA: TGTGCCAGCAGTTACTCGGAAAGAGGTGGCTACACCTTC

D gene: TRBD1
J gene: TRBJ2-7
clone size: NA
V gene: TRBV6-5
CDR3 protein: CASSYTGGNYEQYF
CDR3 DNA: TGTGCCAGCAGTTACACAGGGGGCAATTACGAGCAGTACTTC

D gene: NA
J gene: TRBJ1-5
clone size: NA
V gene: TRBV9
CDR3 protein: CASSVVPDQPQHF
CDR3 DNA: TGTGCCAGCAGCGTAGTCCCAGATCAGCCCCAGCATTTT

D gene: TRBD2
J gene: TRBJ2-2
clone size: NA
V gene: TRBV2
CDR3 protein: CASSDPTSGGEGGELFF
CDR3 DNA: TGTGCCAGCAGTGACCCGACTAGCGGGGGGGAAGGCGGGGAGCTGTTTTTT

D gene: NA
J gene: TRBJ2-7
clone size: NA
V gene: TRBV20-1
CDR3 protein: CRARKAYEQYF
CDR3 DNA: TGCAGAGCTAGAAAGGCGTACGAGCAGTACTTC

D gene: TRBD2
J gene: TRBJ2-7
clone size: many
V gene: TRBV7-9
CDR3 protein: CASSPERGGLLYEQYF
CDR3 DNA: TGTGCCAGCAGCCCTGAACGGGGGGGGCTCCTCTACGAGCAGTACTTC

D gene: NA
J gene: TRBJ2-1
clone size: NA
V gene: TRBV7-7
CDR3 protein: CASSLSGVLNEQFF
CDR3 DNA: TGTGCTAGCAGTCTGTCAGGGGTCCTGAACGAGCAGTTCTTC